The 21 T cell receptor beta chains listed next were all sequenced from one sample in a study of T cell changes during pregnancy in multiple sclerosis (dated by TCRdb to between 2018 and 2021). The library relied on the immunoSEQ multiplex PCR assay. Drawn from immuneACCESS, this table holds only the in-frame rearrangements with V and J called that TCRdb kept. Clones are partly lost; checked studies trace under half to an unresolved V gene and leave the rest unexplained. The sample table records more than 25,000 clones; roughly 87% of these occur just once. The biggest ten clones account for 8.5% to 10% of the sample. This material consisted of CD8+ T cells from peripheral blood mononuclear cells, taken in the first trimester of pregnancy. Every receptor here comes from a female donor with multiple sclerosis, enrolled in a pregnancy study.

V and J are TRBV19 and TRBJ1-2; unclear D gene. Germline CDR1 is LNHDA and CDR2 is SQIVND (reference sequence). V was trimmed by 5 bases and J by 5 bases, leaving 9 bases between them. This CDR3 contains 12 residues. The CDR3 loop is CASSGGIYGYTF. Here the CDR3 DNA reads TGTGCCAGTAGTGGAGGGATTTATGGCTACACCTTC.

CDR3 DNA sequence: TGTGCCAGCAGTTTTGGCCTACAGGACGAGCAGTACTTC. Amino acids: CASSFGLQDEQYF. The chain joins TRBV28 to TRBJ2-7; tentatively, D is TRBD1 (5 bases). The V gene lost 3 bases and the J gene lost 5 bases, with 11 bases spanning the gap. The V gene's germline CDR1 is MDHEN and CDR2 SYDVKM. There are 13 residues in the CDR3.

The gene calls are TRBV5-1 and TRBJ2-7; 7 positions agree with TRBD2. Losses at the gene ends were 6 bases for V and 3 bases for J; bases not matched to a gene: 6. This CDR3 region has 13 residues. In germline, CDR1 is SGHRS, CDR2 YFSETQ. This CDR3 is CASTGGSIYEQYF. Here the CDR3 DNA reads TGCGCCAGCACCGGCGGGAGTATCTACGAGCAGTACTTC.

The J gene is TRBJ2-7, the V gene TRBV27; tentatively, D is TRBD1 (5 bases). CDR3 length: 12 amino acids. Per germline, CDR1 MNHEY and CDR2 SMNVEV (reference sequence). Between the trimmed V and J ends, which lost 5 bases and 6 bases, there was a span of 11 bases. DNA for the CDR3: TGTGCCAGCAGTATCAGGGCTGGCGAGCAGTACTTC. Its translation is CASSIRAGEQYF.

The chain recombines TRBV9 with TRBJ2-3; TRBD1 aligns across 7 bases. The germline CDR1 and CDR2 sequences are SGDLS and YYNGEE. This CDR3 is built from 14 residues. After removal of 5 bases from V and 2 bases from J, the junction contained 5 bases not matched to a gene. CDR3 nucleotides: TGTGCCAGCAGTGAGACAGGGACCACAGATACGCAGTATTTT. Protein: CASSETGTTDTQYF.

The rearrangement joins TRBV7-8 to TRBJ1-5, with D perhaps matching TRBD1 (5 bases). Germline assignment: CDR1 SGHVS and CDR2 FQNEAQ. V was pared by 4 bases and J by 4 bases, with 17 bases between. The CDR3 is 16 amino acids. CDR3 sequence: CASSSSGGFGNQPQHF. The CDR3 DNA reads TGTGCCAGCAGCTCCAGCGGGGGGTTTGGGAATCAGCCCCAGCATTTT. Based on the CDR3 plus reference TRBV7-8 and TRBJ1-5, the full variable domain is GAGVSQSPRYKVAKRGQDVALRCDPISGHVSLFWYQQALGQGPEFLTYFQNEAQLDKSGLPSDRFFAERPEGSVSTLKIQRTQQEDSAVYLCASSSSGGFGNQPQHFGDGTRLSIL.

The chain couples TRBV18 to TRBJ2-7; 13 bases align to TRBD2. Germline V lookup: CDR1 KGHSH, CDR2 LQKENI. The CDR3 runs 19 residues. V gave up 3 bases and J gave up 0 bases; unmatched junction bases: 11. The CDR3 region has the DNA TGTGCCAGCTCACCTGGGGCAGAAGGACTAGCGGGGGACTCCTACGAGCAGTACTTC. The encoded protein is CASSPGAEGLAGDSYEQYF. The complete variable domain, with remaining parts taken from reference TRBV18 and TRBJ2-7, reads NAGVMQNPRHLVRRRGQEARLRCSPMKGHSHVYWYRQLPEEGLKFMVYLQKENIIDESGMPKERFSAEFPKEGPSILRIQQVVRGDSAAYFCASSPGAEGLAGDSYEQYFGPGTRLTVT.

The rearrangement joins TRBV7-3 to TRBJ2-1; 7 nucleotides align to TRBD1. The V and J ends lost 5 bases and 9 bases, in that order; junction bases with no gene match: 7. Germline CDR1 is SGHTA and CDR2 is FQGTGA. This CDR3 has 13 residues. The CDR3 region is CASSPSPGGEQFF. The CDR3 DNA reads TGTGCCAGCAGCCCGAGCCCAGGGGGTGAGCAGTTCTTC.

This chain links TRBV7-9 with TRBJ2-1, with 9 bases that match TRBD1. CDR1 is SEHNR, CDR2 FQNEAQ, per germline (reference sequence). J was trimmed by 8 bases and V by 5 bases; bases with no gene match: 13. The CDR3 runs 16 residues. CDR3 nucleotides: TGTGCCAGCAGCGGGGAGGACAGGGGTGTAAAGGATGAGCAGTTCTTC. It is translated as CASSGEDRGVKDEQFF.

The chain joins TRBV10-3 to TRBJ2-7, with 11 nucleotides matching TRBD2. The CDR3 loop spans 16 amino acids. The germline V gene encodes CDR1 ENHRY and CDR2 SYGVKD. V trimming: 0 bases; J trimming: 6 bases; junction bases outside the gene matches: 7. The CDR3 bases are TGTGCCATCAGTGAGTCAATAGCGGGAGGGCCGTCCGAGCAGTACTTC. Its translation is CAISESIAGGPSEQYF.

V gene TRBV9 combines with J gene TRBJ1-1; TRBD1 aligns across 7 bases. The CDR3 is 15 residues long. In germline, CDR1 is SGDLS, CDR2 YYNGEE. V lost 3 bases and J lost 0; bases outside the gene matches: 5. CDR3 DNA: TGTGCCAGCAGCGACGGGACAGATATGAACACTGAAGCTTTCTTT. This sequence encodes CASSDGTDMNTEAFF.

This chain links TRBV6-5 with TRBJ2-3, with D possibly being TRBD2 (6 bases). CDR1 MNHEY and CDR2 SVGAGI come from the germline V gene. The V end lost 8 bases, the J end lost 3 bases, and 18 bases lay between the germline ends. The CDR3 loop spans 15 amino acids. CDR3 sequence (DNA): TGTGCCAGCCATAGCACGGGGGACTTAACAGATACGCAGTATTTT. Protein: CASHSTGDLTDTQYF.

This chain uses TRBV11-2 with TRBJ1-1; D unclear. The V gene lost 0 bases and the J gene lost 2 bases, with 10 bases spanning the gap. The CDR3 has 15 residues. Germline V gives CDR1 SGHAT, CDR2 FQNNGV. CDR3 DNA sequence: TGTGCCAGCAGCTTAGATGGCGGCTCAAACACTGAAGCTTTCTTT. Amino acids: CASSLDGGSNTEAFF.

This chain joins TRBV4-1 and TRBJ1-1; D is uncertain. Trimming took off 0 bases at V and 1 base at J, with 3 bases between the two ends. Germline CDR1 and CDR2: MGHRA and YSYEKL. The CDR3 is 13 residues long. Written as DNA, the CDR3 is TGCGCCAGCAGCCAAGACAGGAACACTGAAGCTTTCTTT. Its protein is CASSQDRNTEAFF.

On this clone: At one of its ends the junction is not consistent with the germline gene, which may arise from a read error. The V call is TRBV6-5, the J call TRBJ1-4; TRBD1 might be the D (6 bases). CDR1 is MNHEY, CDR2 SVGAGI, per germline. CDR3 size: 15 residues. The CDR3 DNA reads as TGTGCCAGCAGCTACTCGACAGGACTTAATGAAAAACTGTTTTTT. Translated, it gives CASSYSTGLNEKLFF.

The V call is TRBV11-1, the J call TRBJ2-3; the match to TRBD2 covers 7 bases. The CDR3 consists of 17 residues. CDR1 and CDR2 from the germline V gene are SGHAT and FQDESV (reference sequence). The ends lost 1 base at V and 6 bases at J; junction bases unmatched: 13. CDR3 protein: CASSLGPLAGEKDTQYF. In nucleotides, the CDR3 is TGTGCCAGCAGCTTAGGCCCCCTGGCGGGGGAGAAGGATACGCAGTATTTT.

This chain joins TRBV5-1 and TRBJ1-6; D is possibly TRBD1 (5 bases). The germline V gene encodes CDR1 SGHRS and CDR2 YFSETQ. The CDR3 covers 17 residues. Deletions cut 4 bases from V and 10 bases from J, with 24 bases between. The CDR3 loop reads CASSPLPPGIVDSPLHF. CDR3 bases: TGCGCCAGCAGCCCCCTCCCCCCAGGGATAGTTGACTCACCCCTCCACTTT.

This clone occurred once. The chain is built from TRBV5-1 and TRBJ1-1, with 7 bases that match TRBD1. After removal of 0 bases from V and 1 base from J, the junction contained 3 bases not matched to a gene. CDR1 and CDR2 (germline): SGHRS, YFSETQ. The CDR3 has 15 amino acids. CDR3 coding DNA: TGCGCCAGCAGCTTGGGGTACAGGGGGAACACTGAAGCTTTCTTT. Residues: CASSLGYRGNTEAFF. The full variable domain, with the rest looked up from reference TRBV5-1 and TRBJ1-1, is KAGVTQTPRYLIKTRGQQVTLSCSPISGHRSVSWYQQTPGQGLQFLFEYFSETQRNKGNFPGRFSGRQFSNSRSEMNVSTLELGDSALYLCASSLGYRGNTEAFFGQGTRLTVV.

J is TRBJ2-2 and V is TRBV2, with D possibly matching TRBD1 (6 bases). The V and J ends lost 6 bases and 7 bases respectively, with 24 bases between them. Germline assignment: CDR1 SNHLY and CDR2 FYNNEI. The CDR3 totals 17 residues. The CDR3 region has the DNA TGTGCCAGCAGCGCAGGGGAACAGTCCGGATCAGACGGGGAGCTGTTTTTT. Protein sequence: CASSAGEQSGSDGELFF. The entire variable domain, with the rest obtained from reference TRBV2 and TRBJ2-2, is as follows: EPEVTQTPSHQVTQMGQEVILRCVPISNHLYFYWYRQILGQKVEFLVSFYNNEISEKSEIFDDQFSVERPDGSNFTLKIRSTKLEDSAMYFCASSAGEQSGSDGELFFGEGSRLTVL.

The rearrangement uses TRBV27 and TRBJ2-7; no clear D. The V gene lost 0 bases and the J gene lost 0 bases, with 6 bases spanning the gap. The germline gives CDR1 MNHEY, CDR2 SMNVEV (reference sequence). The CDR3 extends over 14 amino acids. CDR3 region: CASSLSQDSYEQYF. CDR3 sequence (DNA): TGTGCCAGCAGTTTATCTCAGGACTCCTACGAGCAGTACTTC.

The genes are TRBV7-8 and TRBJ2-7; D uncertain. Germline V gene sequence: CDR1 SGHVS, CDR2 FQNEAQ. This CDR3 comprises 19 residues. V lost 5 bases, J lost 2 bases, and 28 bases lay in between. CDR3 nucleotide sequence: TGTGCCAGCAGCGCCCCGGCGGATTTTACCAGCGCGAACCCCTACGAGCAGTACTTC. Amino acid sequence: CASSAPADFTSANPYEQYF.